This TCR beta chain stems from a study of CD8 T cells in Susac syndrome. CDR1 is MNHEY and CDR2 is SMNVEV in the germline V gene (reference sequence). V was trimmed by 7 bases and J by 7 bases, leaving 11 bases between them. CDR3 size: 12 residues. An amount of RNA that ranged from roughly 0.5 to 1 ug was reverse transcribed with random hexamers. TCRdb recomputed calls from the immunoSEQ multiplex PCR reads with MiXCR, one row per CDR3 protein. The table lists approximately 130,000 distinct CDR3 sequences, approximately 89% of them singletons. This chain connects TRBV27 to TRBJ1-5, with a weak D call TRBD1 (6 bases). The specimen sequenced was CD8+ T cells from PBMCs. The receptor's source is a human donor with multiple sclerosis. CDR3 coding DNA: TGTGCCAGCACTTCACAGGGACAGCCCCAGCATTTT. It specifies CASTSQGQPQHF.